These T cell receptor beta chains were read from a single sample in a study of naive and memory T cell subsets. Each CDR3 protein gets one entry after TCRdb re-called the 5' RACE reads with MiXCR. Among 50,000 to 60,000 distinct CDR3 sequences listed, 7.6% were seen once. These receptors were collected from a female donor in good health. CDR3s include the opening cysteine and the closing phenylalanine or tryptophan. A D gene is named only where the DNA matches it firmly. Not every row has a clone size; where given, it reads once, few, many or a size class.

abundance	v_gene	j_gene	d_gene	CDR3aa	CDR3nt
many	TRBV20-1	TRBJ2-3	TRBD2	CSAETFGGGTDTQYF	TGCAGTGCCGAGACCTTCGGGGGGGGCACAGATACGCAGTATTTT
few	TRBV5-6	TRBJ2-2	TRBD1	CASSRGGQGVGGELFF	TGTGCCAGCAGCCGGGGAGGACAGGGGGTCGGCGGGGAGCTGTTTTTT
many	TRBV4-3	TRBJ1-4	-	CASSQGLSQPSDKLFF	TGCGCCAGCAGCCAAGGTTTATCTCAACCGTCTGATAAACTGTTTTTT
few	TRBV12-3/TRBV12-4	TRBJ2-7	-	CASSFRDGQYEQYF	TGTGCCAGCAGTTTCCGGGACGGTCAGTACGAGCAGTACTTC
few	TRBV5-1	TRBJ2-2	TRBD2	CASSFITSGANTGELFF	TGCGCCAGCAGCTTCATCACTAGCGGAGCGAACACCGGGGAGCTGTTTTTT
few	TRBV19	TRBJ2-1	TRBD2	CASSILAGGYEQFF	TGTGCCAGTAGTATCTTAGCGGGGGGCTATGAGCAGTTCTTC
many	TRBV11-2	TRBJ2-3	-	CASTAGFTQYF	TGTGCCAGCACCGCCGGGTTTACGCAGTATTTT
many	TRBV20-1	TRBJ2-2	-	CSAPPEQKNTGELFF	TGCAGTGCTCCCCCCGAACAGAAGAACACCGGGGAGCTGTTTTTT
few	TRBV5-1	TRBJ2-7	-	CASSFVGGGRSPYEQYF	TGCGCCAGCAGCTTCGTAGGTGGAGGGCGAAGCCCCTACGAGCAGTACTTC
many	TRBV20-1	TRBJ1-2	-	CSASVGSYGYTF	TGCAGTGCTAGCGTGGGATCGTATGGCTACACCTTC
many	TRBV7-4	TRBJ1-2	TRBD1	CASSLDYLAGQPDYGYTF	TGTGCCAGCAGCTTAGATTATTTGGCGGGACAGCCCGACTATGGCTACACCTTC
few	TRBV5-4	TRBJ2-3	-	CASSFDSYTQYF	TGTGCCAGCAGCTTCGACTCGTATACGCAGTATTTT
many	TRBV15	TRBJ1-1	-	CATSRPGRSTEAFF	TGTGCCACCAGCAGACCTGGACGCAGCACTGAAGCTTTCTTT
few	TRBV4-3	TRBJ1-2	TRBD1	CASSQEAGGGYGYTF	TGCGCCAGCAGCCAAGAGGCAGGGGGGGGATATGGCTACACCTTC
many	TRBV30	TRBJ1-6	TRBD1	CAWKTDRVERSPLHF	TGTGCCTGGAAAACCGACAGGGTCGAGAGGTCACCCCTCCACTTT
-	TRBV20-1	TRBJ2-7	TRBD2	CSARGLAGGQYF	TGCAGTGCTAGGGGACTAGCGGGGGGCCAGTACTTC
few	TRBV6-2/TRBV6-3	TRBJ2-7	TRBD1	CASSSRDSTYEQYF	TGTGCCAGCAGTTCCCGGGACAGCACCTACGAGCAGTACTTC
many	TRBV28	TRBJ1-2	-	CASSLNAYGYTF	TGTGCCAGCAGTTTAAACGCCTATGGCTACACCTTC
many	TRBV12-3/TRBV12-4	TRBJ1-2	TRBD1	CASTSRGAGGYTF	TGTGCCAGTACCTCCAGGGGGGCTGGAGGCTACACCTTC
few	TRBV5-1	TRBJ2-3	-	CASSRDQGTDTQYF	TGCGCCAGCAGCCGGGACCAAGGCACAGATACGCAGTATTTT
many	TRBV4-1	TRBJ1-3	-	CASSIKTGPGNTIYF	TGCGCCAGCAGCATAAAGACGGGGCCTGGAAACACCATATATTTT
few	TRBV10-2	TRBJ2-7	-	CASTDPPTYEQYF	TGCGCCAGCACCGACCCTCCCACCTACGAGCAGTACTTC
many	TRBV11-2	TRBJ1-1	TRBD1	CASRFDRANTEAFF	TGTGCCAGCAGGTTCGACAGGGCAAACACTGAAGCTTTCTTT
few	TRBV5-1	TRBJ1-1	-	CASSMIAVNTEAFF	TGCGCCAGCAGCATGATAGCCGTGAACACTGAAGCTTTCTTT
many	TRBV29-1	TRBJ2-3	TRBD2	CSFRLAGADTQYF	TGCAGCTTTAGACTAGCGGGGGCAGATACGCAGTATTTT
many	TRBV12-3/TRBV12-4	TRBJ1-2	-	CASSLRELYGDTF	TGTGCCAGCAGTCTCAGGGAGCTTTATGGCGACACCTTC
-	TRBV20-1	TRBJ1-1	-	CSARGPARPCTTEAFF	TGCAGTGCTAGAGGGCCAGCTCGCCCCTGTACAACTGAAGCTTTCTTT
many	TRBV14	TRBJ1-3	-	CASSQIRNTIYF	TGTGCCAGCAGCCAGATCAGAAACACCATATATTTT
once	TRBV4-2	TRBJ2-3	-	CASSQDPYLIGASSTDTQYF	TGTGCCAGCAGCCAAGATCCGTACTTGATCGGAGCATCTAGCACAGATACGCAGTATTTT
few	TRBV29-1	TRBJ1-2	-	CSVESVRPNYGDTF	TGCAGCGTTGAATCTGTAAGACCAAACTATGGCGACACCTTC
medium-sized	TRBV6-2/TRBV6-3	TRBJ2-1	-	CASSYDNSYNEQFF	TGTGCCAGCAGTTACGACAACTCCTACAATGAGCAGTTCTTC
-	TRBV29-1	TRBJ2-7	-	CSVEGQSSYEQYF	TGCAGCGTTGAGGGTCAGAGCTCCTACGAGCAGTACTTC
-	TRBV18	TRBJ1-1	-	CASSPTGKAEAFF	TGTGCCAGCTCGCCGACGGGGAAGGCTGAAGCTTTCTTT
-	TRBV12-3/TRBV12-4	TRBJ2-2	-	CASRNTGELFF	TGTGCCAGCAGAAACACCGGGGAGCTGTTTTTT
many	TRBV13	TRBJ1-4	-	CASRLSRGRDEKLFF	TGTGCCAGCAGGCTCTCTCGAGGGCGGGATGAAAAACTGTTTTTT
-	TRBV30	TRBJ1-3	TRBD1	CAWSTTGGFGNTIYF	TGTGCCTGGAGTACGACAGGGGGTTTTGGAAACACCATATATTTT
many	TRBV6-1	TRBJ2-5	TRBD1	CASSEGQGMGQETQYF	TGTGCCAGCAGTGAGGGACAGGGGATGGGCCAGGAGACCCAGTACTTC
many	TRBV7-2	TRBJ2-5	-	CASSLSDQETQYF	TGTGCCAGCAGCTTAAGTGACCAAGAGACCCAGTACTTC
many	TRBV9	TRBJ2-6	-	CASSFTLTRAGANVLTF	TGTGCCAGCAGCTTTACCCTGACACGGGCTGGGGCCAACGTCCTGACTTTC
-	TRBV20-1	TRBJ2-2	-	CSAGQTAGELFF	TGCAGTGCTGGACAAACAGCCGGGGAGCTGTTTTTT
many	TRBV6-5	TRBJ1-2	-	CASSQRDGIRYTF	TGTGCCAGCAGCCAACGGGACGGTATTCGCTACACCTTC
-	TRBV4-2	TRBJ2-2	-	CASSQAGGGNTGELFF	TGTGCCAGCAGCCAAGCCGGGGGCGGGAACACCGGGGAGCTGTTTTTT
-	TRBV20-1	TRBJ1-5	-	CSARSGSNQPQHF	TGCAGTGCTCGGTCGGGGAGCAATCAGCCCCAGCATTTT
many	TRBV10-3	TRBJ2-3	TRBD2	CAISVDSGVTDTQYF	TGTGCCATCAGTGTGGATAGCGGGGTCACAGATACGCAGTATTTT
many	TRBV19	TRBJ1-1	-	CASNEGSMNTEAFF	TGTGCCAGTAACGAGGGTAGCATGAACACTGAAGCTTTCTTT